The 16 T cell receptor beta chains listed next were all sequenced from one sample in a study of T cells in Graves' hyperthyroidism and ophthalmopathy. Amplified TCR beta CDR3 regions derived from RNA transcripts. During a first-round RT-PCR of the TCR CDR3, the HTBI primer set was used. TCRdb passed the multiplex PCR reads through MiXCR, listing each CDR3 protein once. The sample has about 350,000 distinct CDR3 sequences, about a sixth seen once. Sequencing used blood. Receptors originate from a woman in her 30s with Graves' hyperthyroidism that later progressed to Graves' ophthalmopathy.

This clonotype has only a few counts. The chain has TRBV3-1 and TRBJ1-1; no clear D gene. CDR3 length: 12 residues. V lost 4 bases and J lost 0, with 3 bases in between. Germline loops: CDR1 LGHDT, CDR2 YNNKEL (reference sequence). The CDR3 DNA reads as TGTGCCAGCAGCCGTATGAACACTGAAGCTTTCTTT. It specifies CASSRMNTEAFF.

The chain is built from TRBV28 and TRBJ2-3; 11 positions agree with TRBD2. Looked up from germline, CDR1 is MDHEN and CDR2 is SYDVKM. The CDR3 runs 15 residues. The trim removed 8 bases at V and 3 bases at J, leaving 7 bases unmatched. The chain's CDR3 is CASRGGLAVTDTQYF. CDR3 coding DNA: TGTGCCAGCCGTGGGGGACTAGCGGTAACAGATACGCAGTATTTT.

The V and J genes are TRBV19 and TRBJ1-5, with 8 bases identical to TRBD1. V shed 5 bases and J 3 bases; nucleotides not matched to a gene: 6. The CDR3 has 15 residues. The V gene's germline CDR1 is LNHDA and CDR2 SQIVND (reference sequence). Here the CDR3 reads CASSRRGQDNQPQHF. The CDR3 DNA is TGTGCCAGTAGTCGCCGGGGACAGGACAATCAGCCCCAGCATTTT.

The J gene is TRBJ2-7, the V gene TRBV3-1, with 8 bases fitting TRBD1. The length of the CDR3 is 16 residues. CDR1 and CDR2 from the germline V gene are LGHDT and YNNKEL (reference sequence). The V and J ends lost 2 bases and 0 bases, in that order; junction bases with no gene match: 6. CDR3 in amino acids: CASSQPGDRSSYEQYF. Written as DNA, the CDR3 is TGTGCCAGCAGCCAACCCGGGGACAGGAGCTCCTACGAGCAGTACTTC.

The chain couples TRBV2 to TRBJ1-2, with 8 nucleotides matching TRBD1. The CDR3 sequence is 13 residues long. The junction had 12 bases not matched to a gene; V was cut back by 6 bases and J by 12 bases. Germline V gives CDR1 SNHLY, CDR2 FYNNEI. This CDR3 is CASRRRTGWRHTF. CDR3 DNA: TGTGCCAGCAGGAGAAGGACAGGGTGGCGCCACACCTTC.

This clonotype was picked up one time. CDR3 in amino acids: CASSSATVNYGYTF. CDR3 nucleotide sequence: TGTGCCAGCAGCTCCGCGACGGTCAACTATGGCTACACCTTC. The chain uses TRBV6-1 and TRBJ1-2; D is uncertain. Germline V lookup: CDR1 MNHNS, CDR2 SASEGT. This CDR3 is 14 amino acids long. Trimming took 6 bases from V and 2 from J, leaving 13 bases between them.

Comments on this clonotype: It may be a read error: a sequence one base away is much more abundant. CDR3 protein: CASSQGYGGINSIYF. CDR3 nucleotide sequence: TGCGCCAGCAGCCAAGGATACGGCGGGATAAACAGCATATATTTT. The chain recombines TRBV4-1 with TRBJ1-3; no definite D call. Germline CDR1 reads MGHRA; CDR2 reads YSYEKL. There are 15 residues in the CDR3.

The CDR3 loop is CSARRAGWYEQYF. CDR3 DNA sequence: TGCAGTGCTCGGCGGGCAGGGTGGTACGAGCAGTACTTC. This rearrangement joins TRBV20-1 to TRBJ2-7, with D perhaps assigned TRBD1 or TRBD2 (5 bases each). V lost 5 bases to trimming and J lost 4 bases, with 15 bases between them. The CDR3 is 13 residues long. CDR1 and CDR2 (germline): DFQATT, SNEGSKA (reference sequence).

Only a few counts were recorded for this clonotype. V gene TRBV18 combines with J gene TRBJ2-7; the D gene is possibly TRBD1 (5 bases). There are 16 residues in the CDR3. CDR1 and CDR2 from the germline V gene are KGHSH and LQKENI. V dropped 6 bases and J dropped 0 bases, with 18 bases sitting between them. The CDR3 DNA sequence: TGTGCCAGCTCCCTCACTCTCCGACAGAGCTCCTACGAGCAGTACTTC. It encodes CASSLTLRQSSYEQYF.

This clonotype was seen repeatedly, ten times or more. V gene TRBV6-1 combines with J gene TRBJ2-7; D may be TRBD1 or TRBD2 (6 bases each). This CDR3 spans 16 amino acids. Germline lookup yields CDR1 MNHNS and CDR2 SASEGT. Trimming removed 5 bases at V and 3 bases at J, with 20 bases between. CDR3 bases: TGTGCCAGCAGTCCCCCCCGGGGGACATCTTACTACGAGCAGTACTTC. Translating it yields CASSPPRGTSYYEQYF.

This clonotype came up a few times. The rearrangement joins TRBV30 to TRBJ1-1; D call uncertain. Per germline, CDR1 GTSNPN and CDR2 SVGIG (reference sequence). The CDR3 is 10 residues long. The V and J ends lost 4 bases and 7 bases respectively, with 7 bases between them. The CDR3 loop is CAWIEVEAFF. For the CDR3, the DNA is TGTGCCTGGATTGAGGTTGAAGCTTTCTTT.

At least ten counts were recorded for this clonotype. This chain connects TRBV18 to TRBJ1-1, with no clear D. The germline CDR1 and CDR2 sequences are KGHSH and LQKENI. V was cut by 2 bases and J by 0 bases, with 10 bases left in between. There are 15 residues in the CDR3. This CDR3 reads CASSPVQVLNTEAFF. In DNA form, the CDR3 reads TGTGCCAGCTCACCAGTGCAGGTTTTGAACACTGAAGCTTTCTTT.

V is TRBV5-1 and J is TRBJ1-2; unclear D gene. Germline V gene sequence: CDR1 SGHRS, CDR2 YFSETQ. The V end was cut by 4 bases, the J end by 4 bases, with 20 bases between. This CDR3 has 16 amino acids. The CDR3 sequence: CASSPGLGGLAYGYTF. The CDR3 DNA reads TGCGCCAGCAGCCCGGGATTGGGAGGGCTGGCCTATGGCTACACCTTC.

This clonotype was recorded a few times. V is TRBV19 and J is TRBJ2-1; D call uncertain. Trimming pared 3 bases from V and 7 bases from J, leaving 10 bases between. CDR3 size: 13 residues. Germline V lookup: CDR1 LNHDA, CDR2 SQIVND (reference sequence). CDR3 DNA: TGTGCCAGTAGTATGGGCCCTGGGAATGAGCAGTTCTTC. Its translation: CASSMGPGNEQFF.

This clonotype was recorded at least ten times. This chain uses TRBV28 with TRBJ2-1; TRBD2 matches at 9 bases. Trimming removed 5 bases from V and 4 bases from J; junction bases left unmatched: 9. CDR1 and CDR2 from the germline V gene are MDHEN and SYDVKM. The CDR3 is made up of 16 amino acids. DNA of the CDR3: TGTGCCAGCAGTCCGGCCTTAGCGGGGGTTTACAATGAGCAGTTCTTC. Translated: CASSPALAGVYNEQFF.

This clonotype showed up just a few times. This rearrangement joins TRBV7-9 to TRBJ1-3; TRBD1 is a possible D gene (5 bases). The germline V gene encodes CDR1 SEHNR and CDR2 FQNEAQ (reference sequence). Trimming stripped 4 bases from V and 0 bases from J, with 10 bases between. The CDR3 is 15 amino acids. The CDR3, as DNA: TGTGCCAGCAGCTGGTACGGACACTCTGGAAACACCATATATTTT. The encoded protein is CASSWYGHSGNTIYF.